The rows below give T cell receptor beta chains drawn from one sample of a study of CD8 T cells in Susac syndrome. MiXCR, applied by TCRdb to the immunoSEQ multiplex PCR reads, yields one record per CDR3 protein. This sample has about 240,000 distinct CDR3 sequences, with 90% to 96% found just once. The specimen sequenced was CD4+ T cells from PBMCs. The source is a human donor with Susac syndrome. CDR3s include the opening cysteine and the closing phenylalanine or tryptophan. D genes are given only for firm matches. The size entry is marked missing in some rows and otherwise reads once, few, many or a size class.

TRBV2	.	16	.	TRBJ1-5	TGTGCCAGCAGTGGAGTAGGAGGGGGGGGCAATCAGCCCCAGCATTTT	CASSGVGGGGNQPQHF
TRBV3-1	.	14	TRBD1	TRBJ2-7	TGTGCCAGCCCAGTCGGACAGGGGAACTACGAGCAGTACTTC	CASPVGQGNYEQYF
TRBV18	.	14	.	TRBJ2-3	TGTGCCAGCTCACCACCGACTGGAGGAGATACGCAGTATTTT	CASSPPTGGDTQYF
TRBV30	.	15	TRBD1	TRBJ2-7	TGTGCCTGGACCTCGGAGGGACAGGGCGTATACGAGCAGTACTTC	CAWTSEGQGVYEQYF
TRBV29-1	.	13	TRBD1	TRBJ1-1	TGCAGCGTTGGGGCGAGACAGGGCCCTGAAGCTTTCTTT	CSVGARQGPEAFF
TRBV10-3	.	14	.	TRBJ1-1	TGTGCCATCAGTGAACCAGCTATGAACACTGAAGCTTTCTTT	CAISEPAMNTEAFF
TRBV16	.	16	.	TRBJ2-3	TGTGCCAGCAGCCAATCCCGACAGCATCGCACAGATACGCAGTATTTT	CASSQSRQHRTDTQYF
TRBV7-9	.	16	TRBD1	TRBJ1-1	TGTGCCAGCAGCGTCAACAGGGGTTTGGGGAGCACTGAAGCTTTCTTT	CASSVNRGLGSTEAFF
TRBV29-1	.	12	TRBD1	TRBJ2-5	TGCAGCGCCGTACAGGGGGGAGAGACCCAGTACTTC	CSAVQGGETQYF
TRBV5-1	.	14	.	TRBJ2-7	TGCGCCAGCAGCTTTATGGCGGTCTCCTACGAGCAGTACTTC	CASSFMAVSYEQYF
TRBV18	.	16	.	TRBJ2-5	TGTGCCAGCTCACTCCCCCGCACAGGGACGAGGGAGACCCAGTACTTC	CASSLPRTGTRETQYF
TRBV19	.	16	.	TRBJ1-1	TGTGCCAGTAAGGGGTTGGGTTGGGGGGCGATAGGAGAAGCTTTCTTT	CASKGLGWGAIGEAFF
TRBV14	.	17	.	TRBJ2-1	TGTGCCAGCAGCCGCAGGGGTACCTCGAGCTCCTACAATGAGCAGTTCTTC	CASSRRGTSSSYNEQFF
TRBV29-1	.	14	.	TRBJ1-2	TGCAGCGTTGCAGGCGACAGGAGGGGCTATGGCTACACCTTC	CSVAGDRRGYGYTF
TRBV18	.	16	.	TRBJ2-5	TGTGCCAGCTCACCGATCCAGCAGGGGCCCCAAGAGACCCAGTACTTC	CASSPIQQGPQETQYF
TRBV15	.	14	.	TRBJ2-7	TGTGCCACCAGCAGAGATCGACAAGACTACGAGCAGTACTTC	CATSRDRQDYEQYF
TRBV30	.	13	.	TRBJ1-4	TGTGCCTGGAGTTTGCAGCTTAATGAAAAACTGTTTTTT	CAWSLQLNEKLFF
TRBV5-4	.	15	.	TRBJ1-4	TGTGCCAGCAGCCGGGGAGGCTCAACTAATGAAAAACTGTTTTTT	CASSRGGSTNEKLFF
TRBV7-2	.	13	.	TRBJ2-4	TGTGCCAGCAGCCCACCGGTGGTAAACATTCAGTACTTC	CASSPPVVNIQYF
TRBV4-1	once	14	.	TRBJ1-3	TGCGCCAGCAGCACAGGGTTGGAGGAAAACACCATATATTTT	CASSTGLEENTIYF
TRBV7-3	.	13	.	TRBJ2-2	TGTGCCAGCAGCTTAATTCCCGACGGGGAGCTGTTTTTT	CASSLIPDGELFF
TRBV27	.	15	TRBD2	TRBJ2-7	TGTGCCAGCAGAGAGAGCGGGAGTCCCTCCTACGAGCAGTACTTC	CASRESGSPSYEQYF
TRBV28	.	10	.	TRBJ1-1	TGTGCCAGCAGTAAATATGAAGCTTTCTTT	CASSKYEAFF
TRBV9	.	17	.	TRBJ2-3	TGTGCCAGCAGCCCTAATCAGAGGGCATTCGGGAGTGATACGCAGTATTTT	CASSPNQRAFGSDTQYF
TRBV30	.	16	TRBD1	TRBJ2-7	TGTGCCTGGAGTGTACTGGACAGGCCGGCAGGGGTCGAGCAGTACTTC	CAWSVLDRPAGVEQYF
TRBV30	.	18	TRBD2	TRBJ2-1	TGTGCCTGGAGTGCATACCGACGGACTAGCGGGAGCGGCGATGAGCAGTTCTTC	CAWSAYRRTSGSGDEQFF
TRBV5-4	.	15	TRBD1	TRBJ2-3	TGTGCCAGCAGCCATGGACAGGGGATTGCAGATACGCAGTATTTT	CASSHGQGIADTQYF